The 4 T cell receptor beta chains given below trace back to one sample, sequenced in a study of cytomegalovirus exposure and HLA in healthy donors. The assay was immunoSEQ multiplex PCR, and TCRdb's table has in-frame clones only and misses some. This table holds a few hundred thousand clones, just over 85% found once. The sequenced sample consisted of PBMCs. The receptors were sampled from a woman between 18 and 29 years old in good health and CMV-seronegative.

This clone was detected only a few times. The rearrangement joins TRBV28 to TRBJ1-2, with 8 bases fitting TRBD1. The germline V gene encodes CDR1 MDHEN and CDR2 SYDVKM. The CDR3 totals 14 residues. Trimming took 3 bases from V and 3 from J; bases not matched to a gene: 3. The chain's CDR3 is CASSLDRADYGYTF. CDR3 nucleotide sequence: TGTGCCAGCAGTTTGGACAGGGCTGACTATGGCTACACCTTC.

This clone was seen only once. The genes are TRBV15 and TRBJ2-2; D is unclear. Trimming left V 0 bases short and J 2 bases short, with 7 bases between. CDR1 LNHNV and CDR2 YYDKDF come from the germline V gene (reference sequence). This CDR3 is 15 amino acids long. CDR3 region: CATSRDRANTGELFF. The CDR3 DNA follows: TGTGCCACCAGCAGAGATCGAGCTAACACCGGGGAGCTGTTTTTT.

The rearrangement links TRBV5-1 to TRBJ2-2; possibly TRBD2 for D (6 bases). This CDR3 is built from 16 residues. Between the trimmed V and J ends, which lost 4 bases and 0 bases, there was a span of 13 bases. Germline CDR1 SGHRS, CDR2 YFSETQ. DNA of the CDR3: TGCGCCAGCAGCCCATCTAGCGCCTCGAACACCGGGGAGCTGTTTTTT. This translates into CASSPSSASNTGELFF.

The chain combines TRBV7-2 with TRBJ2-5; D may be TRBD2 (6 bases). This CDR3 is built from 14 residues. CDR1 and CDR2 from the germline V gene are SGHTA and FQGNSA. Trimming pared 1 base from V and 4 bases from J, leaving 10 bases between. CDR3 sequence reads: CASSLGPGGETQYF. The CDR3, as DNA: TGTGCCAGCAGCTTAGGGCCCGGGGGAGAGACCCAGTACTTC.